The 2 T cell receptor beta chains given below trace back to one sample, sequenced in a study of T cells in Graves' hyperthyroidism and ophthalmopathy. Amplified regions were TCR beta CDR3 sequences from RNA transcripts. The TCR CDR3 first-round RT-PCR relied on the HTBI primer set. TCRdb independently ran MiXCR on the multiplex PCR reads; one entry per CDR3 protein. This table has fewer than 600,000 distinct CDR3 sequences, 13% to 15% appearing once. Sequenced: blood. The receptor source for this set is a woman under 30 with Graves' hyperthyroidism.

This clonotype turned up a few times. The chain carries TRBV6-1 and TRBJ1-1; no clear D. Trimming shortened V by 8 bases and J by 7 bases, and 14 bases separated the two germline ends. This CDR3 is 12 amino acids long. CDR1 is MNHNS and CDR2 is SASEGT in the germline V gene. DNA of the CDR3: TGTGCCAGCTACAAGGAGGAATTTGAAGCTTTCTTT. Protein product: CASYKEEFEAFF.

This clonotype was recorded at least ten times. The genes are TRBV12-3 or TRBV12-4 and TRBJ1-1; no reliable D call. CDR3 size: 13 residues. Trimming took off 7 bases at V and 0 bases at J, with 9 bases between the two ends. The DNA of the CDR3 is TGTGCCAGCATCCTAACTCTGAACACTGAAGCTTTCTTT. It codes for CASILTLNTEAFF.